Presented here are 28 T cell receptor beta chains from one specimen sequenced in a study of CD8+CD57+ T cells in acquired aplastic anemia. Genomic DNA constituted the template upon which TCR beta VDJ and CDR3 profiling was performed. TCRdb re-analysed the reads in MiXCR, keeping a single row per CDR3 protein. The data hold about 210,000 distinct CDR3 sequences, with over 55% observed a single time. The sample taken for sequencing was sorted CD4+, CD8+, or CD8+CD57+ T cells (not recorded which) from PBMCs. Every receptor here comes from a human donor in good health.

The genes are TRBV10-3 and TRBJ2-2; a possible D gene is TRBD2 (5 bases). This CDR3 contains 13 residues. The germline V and J ends were trimmed by 8 bases and 6 bases, with 13 bases remaining between them. The germline V gene has CDR1 ENHRY and CDR2 SYGVKD. CDR3 in amino acids: CAIGAGDPGELFF. The CDR3 nucleotides are TGTGCCATCGGTGCCGGGGATCCCGGGGAGCTGTTTTTT.

Note on this clonotype: This may stem from a read error, because a much larger clone lies one nucleotide away. This chain joins TRBV5-6 and TRBJ2-3, with D possibly being TRBD1 (6 bases). The germline V gene encodes CDR1 SGHDT and CDR2 YYEEEE. The CDR3 loop spans 15 amino acids. CDR3 residues: CASSLSGGSTDTRYF. In nucleotides, the CDR3 is TGTGCCAGCAGCTTGAGTGGGGGCTCCACAGATACGCGGTATTTT. The variable domain in full, completed from reference TRBV5-6 and TRBJ2-3, reads DAGVTQSPTHLIKTRGQQVTLRCSPKSGHDTVSWYQQALGQGPQFIFQYYEEEERQRGNFPDRFSGHQFPNYSSELNVNALLLGDSALYLCASSLSGGSTDTRYFGPGTRLTVL.

This chain uses TRBV25-1 with TRBJ1-2, with a tentative D call TRBD1 (5 bases). Germline lookup yields CDR1 MGHDK and CDR2 SYGVNS. Trimming stripped 5 bases from V and 4 bases from J, with 14 bases between. The CDR3 is made up of 14 amino acids. CDR3 DNA sequence: TGTGCCAGCAGTATCGACTCAGGGAGCTATGGCTACACCTTC. It codes for CASSIDSGSYGYTF.

The chain has TRBV7-2 and TRBJ2-5, with 8 bases that match TRBD2. The CDR3 length is 16 residues. V shed 3 bases and J 1 base; nucleotides not matched to a gene: 7. The germline CDR1 and CDR2 sequences are SGHTA and FQGNSA. The CDR3 DNA reads as TGTGCCAGCAGCTTGTACCGAGCGGGGGCCCAAGAGACCCAGTACTTC. Its translation is CASSLYRAGAQETQYF.

This chain uses TRBV20-1 with TRBJ1-5, with D possibly TRBD1 on 6 matching bases. The CDR3 has 14 residues. Germline V lookup: CDR1 DFQATT, CDR2 SNEGSKA (reference sequence). V was trimmed by 6 bases and J by 0 bases, leaving 12 bases between them. DNA of the CDR3: TGCAGTGCCATCACAGGGTTTAGCAATCAGCCCCAGCATTTT. Its translation is CSAITGFSNQPQHF.

This clonotype showed up many times. The chain couples TRBV7-2 to TRBJ2-1, with D unresolved. CDR1 and CDR2 (germline): SGHTA, FQGNSA. V was trimmed by 5 bases and J by 0 bases, leaving 20 bases between them. There are 18 residues in the CDR3. CDR3 sequence (DNA): TGTGCCAGCAGCCCCACGGAAAGAGCTCGAGTCTCCTACAATGAGCAGTTCTTC. Encoded protein: CASSPTERARVSYNEQFF.

The V and J genes are TRBV28 and TRBJ2-7; D is uncertain. Germline V gene sequence: CDR1 MDHEN, CDR2 SYDVKM. Deletions cut 3 bases from V and 6 bases from J, with 15 bases between. This CDR3 is 14 amino acids long. The CDR3 loop reads CASSFFQKIGEQYF. DNA of the CDR3: TGTGCCAGCAGTTTTTTTCAAAAGATAGGCGAGCAGTACTTC.

The chain carries TRBV20-1 and TRBJ2-7, with D uncertain. The germline CDR1 and CDR2 sequences are DFQATT and SNEGSKA (reference sequence). This CDR3 comprises 14 residues. Trimming cost V 0 bases and J 4 bases, with 13 bases left between them. CDR3 sequence: CSARDTQKGYEQYF. Here the CDR3 DNA reads TGCAGTGCTAGAGATACACAGAAGGGATACGAGCAGTACTTC.

The chain links TRBV6-1 to TRBJ2-1; no clear D gene. CDR3 size: 14 residues. Germline V gene data show CDR1 as MNHNS and CDR2 as SASEGT. The V and J ends lost 2 bases and 10 bases respectively, with 15 bases between them. CDR3 sequence: CASSESLEGKEQFF. CDR3 in DNA: TGTGCCAGCAGTGAATCCTTGGAAGGGAAGGAGCAGTTCTTC.

A single count supports this clonotype. The CDR3 protein is CASSLVIGSLADNEQFF. CDR3 coding DNA: TGTGCCAGCAGCTTAGTAATCGGCAGTTTAGCGGACAATGAGCAGTTCTTC. The rearrangement links TRBV7-9 to TRBJ2-1; tentatively, D is TRBD2 (6 bases). Germline CDR1 is SEHNR and CDR2 is FQNEAQ (reference sequence). This CDR3 is 17 amino acids long. V shed 1 base and J shed 5 bases, with 18 bases lying between them.

The rearrangement joins TRBV9 to TRBJ1-6; TRBD1 matches at 7 bases. After removal of 3 bases from V and 8 bases from J, the junction contained 11 bases not matched to a gene. This CDR3 region has 16 residues. In germline, CDR1 is SGDLS, CDR2 YYNGEE. The CDR3 here is CASSDDTGTADSPLHF. As DNA, the CDR3 is TGTGCCAGCAGCGACGACACCGGGACAGCCGATTCACCCCTCCACTTT.

This clonotype was picked up one time. This sequence joins TRBV5-1 and TRBJ2-5, with 8 positions matching TRBD2. With V trimmed by 2 bases and J by 5 bases, 2 bases remained unmatched. This CDR3 spans 13 amino acids. CDR1 is SGHRS, CDR2 YFSETQ, per germline. The CDR3 sequence is CASSLAGVETQYF. CDR3 nucleotide sequence: TGCGCCAGCAGCTTAGCGGGAGTGGAGACCCAGTACTTC.

This chain links TRBV7-9 with TRBJ1-3; the match to TRBD1 covers 7 bases. This CDR3 contains 15 residues. Per the germline V gene, CDR1 is SEHNR and CDR2 is FQNEAQ (reference sequence). V shed 10 bases and J 0 bases; nucleotides not matched to a gene: 9. The CDR3 coding sequence is TGTGCCATAAACCCGGGACAGAGCTCTGGAAACACCATATATTTT. As protein: CAINPGQSSGNTIYF.

The rearrangement joins TRBV24-1 to TRBJ2-1; 9 bases agree with TRBD1. The V segment lost 3 bases and the J segment 10 bases; nucleotides outside the gene matches: 21. Germline CDR1 is KGHDR and CDR2 is SFDVKD. The CDR3 is made up of 19 amino acids. The CDR3 sequence is CATSDQSTGGGVMPGEQFF. CDR3 DNA: TGTGCCACCAGTGATCAATCAACAGGGGGCGGCGTGATGCCGGGAGAGCAGTTCTTC.

The gene calls are TRBV2 and TRBJ1-2; no firm D call. This CDR3 comprises 14 residues. Germline V gene lookup returns CDR1 SNHLY and CDR2 FYNNEI. V was shortened by 3 bases and J by 4 bases, with 12 bases between the two germline ends. The chain's CDR3 is CASSEAGGSYGYTF. For the CDR3, the DNA is TGTGCCAGCAGTGAGGCGGGAGGATCCTATGGCTACACCTTC.

For this clonotype: The junction departs from the called germline gene at one end, perhaps through a read error. This chain links TRBV25-1 with TRBJ1-6, with a tentative D call TRBD1 (6 bases). Per the germline V gene, CDR1 is MGHDK and CDR2 is SYGVNS. The CDR3 is made up of 14 amino acids. Written as DNA, the CDR3 is TGTGCCAGCATCAACAGGGCTGGCAATTCACCCCTCCACTTC. This sequence encodes CASINRAGNSPLHF.

This clonotype was counted a few times. The chain joins TRBV14 to TRBJ2-5; D gene ambiguous. Trimming pared 4 bases from V and 4 bases from J, leaving 7 bases between. This CDR3 has 12 amino acids. Germline assignment: CDR1 SGHDN and CDR2 FVKESK. The CDR3 DNA reads TGTGCCAGCAGCCGTCTGGTAGAGACCCAGTACTTC. Protein product: CASSRLVETQYF. Combining the CDR3 with reference TRBV14 and TRBJ2-5 gives the whole variable domain EAGVTQFPSHSVIEKGQTVTLRCDPISGHDNLYWYRRVMGKEIKFLLHFVKESKQDESGMPNNRFLAERTGGTYSTLKVQPAELEDSGVYFCASSRLVETQYFGPGTRLLVL.

This clonotype has ten or more counts. V and J are TRBV7-8 and TRBJ2-1, with 11 bases lining up with TRBD2. The CDR3 has 17 residues. Germline assignment: CDR1 SGHVS and CDR2 FQNEAQ. The junction had 12 bases not matched to a gene; V was cut back by 7 bases and J by 4 bases. The CDR3 DNA reads as TGTGCCAGCATCCCTAGGGTGGCTAGCGGGAGGTACAATGAGCAGTTCTTC. This sequence encodes CASIPRVASGRYNEQFF.

With regard to this clonotype: This may stem from a read error, because a much larger clone lies one nucleotide away. The V and J genes are TRBV10-3 and TRBJ2-7; the D gene could be TRBD1 or TRBD2 (5 bases each). Germline values: CDR1 ENHRY, CDR2 SYGVKD. CDR3 length: 12 amino acids. The ends were cut back, 10 bases at V and 4 bases at J, with 14 bases in the middle. The CDR3 region has the DNA TGTGCCAGCACCCTGGGGGTTTACGAGCAGTACTTC. The encoded protein is CASTLGVYEQYF.

The rearrangement joins TRBV7-2 to TRBJ1-6, with no clear D. Trimming removed 5 bases at V and 10 bases at J, with 12 bases between. The CDR3 contains 13 residues. CDR1 and CDR2 from the germline V gene are SGHTA and FQGNSA. The CDR3 nucleotides read TGTGCCAGCAGCCCCAGTCGGAGATCACCCCTCCACTTT. It codes for CASSPSRRSPLHF. The variable domain in full, with the rest retrieved from reference TRBV7-2 and TRBJ1-6, is GAGVSQSPSNKVTEKGKDVELRCDPISGHTALYWYRQSLGQGLEFLIYFQGNSAPDKSGLPSDRFSAERTGGSVSTLTIQRTQQEDSAVYLCASSPSRRSPLHFGNGTRLTVT.

Concerning this clonotype: No conserved phenylalanine or tryptophan is present at the end of the CDR3, so a read error is the likely explanation. This sequence joins TRBV10-3 and TRBJ1-2; 9 bases line up with TRBD1. Looked up from germline, CDR1 is ENHRY and CDR2 is SYGVKD. Losses at the gene ends were 3 bases for V and 4 bases for J; bases not matched to a gene: 9. The CDR3 has 16 amino acids. CDR3 bases: TGTGCCATCAGTGAAGATCCAACAGGGGGCGTCTATGGCTACACCCTC. This sequence encodes CAISEDPTGGVYGYTL.

The table lists this clonotype with many counts. The chain joins TRBV30 to TRBJ2-2; no clear D. The CDR3 is 12 amino acids. V lost 8 bases and J 1 base, leaving 8 bases between the germline ends. CDR1 and CDR2 from the germline V gene are GTSNPN and SVGIG (reference sequence). The CDR3 coding sequence is TGTGCCGCGATAGGGAACACCGGGGAGCTGTTTTTT. Amino acids: CAAIGNTGELFF.

The chain employs TRBV29-1 and TRBJ1-1, with unresolved D. Germline CDR1 and CDR2: SQVTM and ANQGSEA. V was clipped by 5 bases and J by 5 bases, with 9 bases between them. This CDR3 has 11 amino acids. The CDR3 is CSVQVRTEAFF. The CDR3 DNA reads as TGCAGCGTTCAAGTTCGGACTGAAGCTTTCTTT.

The chain couples TRBV2 to TRBJ2-2; the D call may be TRBD1 or TRBD2 (7 bases each). The CDR3 is 15 residues long. Trimming pared 7 bases from V and 5 bases from J, leaving 17 bases between. Looked up from germline, CDR1 is SNHLY and CDR2 is FYNNEI. The CDR3 coding sequence is TGTGCCAGCATCTCACCAGGGGGGGTAACCGGGGAGCTGTTTTTT. This sequence encodes CASISPGGVTGELFF.

There are many counts of this clonotype. The chain couples TRBV9 to TRBJ2-2; perhaps D is TRBD1 or TRBD2 (6 bases each). Trimming shortened V by 0 bases and J by 10 bases, and 13 bases separated the two germline ends. Germline CDR1 and CDR2: SGDLS and YYNGEE. This CDR3 region has 14 residues. The CDR3 protein is CASSVELGGAELFF. CDR3 bases: TGTGCCAGCAGCGTAGAATTGGGGGGCGCGGAGCTGTTTTTT.

As for this clonotype: This is likely a read error, given that the CDR3 carries no conserved phenylalanine or tryptophan at its end. V is TRBV7-3 and J is TRBJ1-2, with 9 nucleotides matching TRBD1. Trimming cost V 3 bases and J 8 bases; bases outside gene matches: 4. Per the germline V gene, CDR1 is SGHTA and CDR2 is FQGTGA. The CDR3 consists of 13 residues. The CDR3 coding sequence is TGTGCCAGCAGCTTCACAGGGGGCACGGGCTACACCCTC. Translation: CASSFTGGTGYTL.

This clonotype was seen at least ten times. The V call is TRBV4-1, the J call TRBJ1-1, with D unresolved. The CDR3 covers 12 residues. Germline V CDR1 and CDR2: MGHRA, YSYEKL. V lost 1 base and J lost 4, with 4 bases in between. As DNA, the CDR3 is TGCGCCAGCAGCCAAGGTATCACTGAAGCTTTCTTT. Its protein is CASSQGITEAFF.

This clonotype was counted a few times. This chain connects TRBV7-3 to TRBJ2-7; TRBD1 matches at 9 bases. V trimming: 5 bases; J trimming: 6 bases; junction bases outside the gene matches: 8. The CDR3 extends over 14 amino acids. CDR1 SGHTA and CDR2 FQGTGA come from the germline V gene. The chain's CDR3 is CASSVDRGLGEQYF. The DNA of the CDR3 is TGTGCCAGCAGCGTCGACAGGGGGTTGGGCGAGCAGTACTTC.